This entry lists 28 T cell receptor beta chains sequenced from one sample in a study of long-term antiretroviral therapy in people with HIV. A v3.0 immunoSEQ assay was performed at survey level. Assay: immunoSEQ multiplex PCR; the TCRdb copy retains only in-frame clones and omits some. Here the sample spans tens of thousands of clones, over 80% being singletons. Material: unsorted PBMCs, obtained 1.2 years after starting antiretroviral therapy. These receptors were obtained from a woman between 40 and 50 years old with HIV.

The chain combines TRBV7-9 with TRBJ1-2; 7 bases fit TRBD1. Germline V CDR1 and CDR2: SEHNR, FQNEAQ (reference sequence). V dropped 4 bases and J dropped 6; count of bases not matched to a gene: 5. The CDR3 is made up of 13 amino acids. In DNA, the CDR3 is TGTGCCAGCAGCTCTAACAGGGGCCATGGCTACACCTTC. Its translation is CASSSNRGHGYTF.

The rearrangement links TRBV7-2 to TRBJ1-4, with 9 bases aligning to TRBD1. The CDR3 extends over 15 amino acids. Germline-derived CDR1 and CDR2 are SGHTA and FQGNSA. Trimming at V came to 3 bases and at J to 7 bases, leaving 6 bases not matched to a gene. CDR3 in DNA: TGTGCCAGCAGCTTCACAGGGGGCTTCGGTGAAAAACTGTTTTTT. Protein sequence: CASSFTGGFGEKLFF.

The chain joins TRBV10-1 to TRBJ2-5; the D is unclear. CDR3 length: 14 amino acids. Germline V gene data show CDR1 as WNHNN and CDR2 as SYGVQD (reference sequence). Trimming took 3 bases from V and 2 from J, leaving 10 bases between them. The CDR3 bases are TGCGCCAGCAGTGATCTGAAAACACAAGAGACCCAGTACTTC. Translated, it gives CASSDLKTQETQYF.

The J gene is TRBJ1-4, the V gene TRBV6-5, with unresolved D. This CDR3 contains 15 residues. V was clipped by 0 bases and J by 5 bases, with 10 bases between them. Germline loops: CDR1 MNHEY, CDR2 SVGAGI. The CDR3 sequence is CASSYSISGNEKLFF. The DNA for the CDR3 is TGTGCCAGCAGTTACTCGATATCTGGGAATGAAAAACTGTTTTTT.

The chain couples TRBV30 to TRBJ2-2; D remains unclear. The germline V gene encodes CDR1 GTSNPN and CDR2 SVGIG (reference sequence). The CDR3 is 13 residues long. V was clipped by 3 bases and J by 4 bases, with 9 bases between them. This CDR3 is CAWSRVSTGELFF. The CDR3 DNA sequence: TGTGCCTGGAGCCGGGTCAGCACCGGGGAGCTGTTTTTT.

The rearrangement joins TRBV7-9 to TRBJ2-2; tentative D call: TRBD1 (5 bases). The germline CDR1 and CDR2 sequences are SEHNR and FQNEAQ (reference sequence). The CDR3 is made up of 18 amino acids. With 2 bases removed from V and 4 bases from J, the gap between germline ends came to 20 bases. CDR3: CASSLRVRVRSITGELFF. In DNA form, the CDR3 reads TGTGCCAGCAGCTTAAGGGTCAGGGTTAGGAGTATCACCGGGGAGCTGTTTTTT. The variable domain in full, with the rest retrieved from reference TRBV7-9 and TRBJ2-2, is DTGVSQNPRHKITKRGQNVTFRCDPISEHNRLYWYRQTLGQGPEFLTYFQNEAQLEKSRLLSDRFSAERPKGSFSTLEIQRTEQGDSAMYLCASSLRVRVRSITGELFFGEGSRLTVL.

The V gene is TRBV27, the J gene TRBJ2-7, with TRBD2 identical over 8 bases. Germline CDR1 MNHEY, CDR2 SMNVEV (reference sequence). V dropped 8 bases and J dropped 4; count of bases not matched to a gene: 7. This CDR3 is built from 13 residues. Written as DNA, the CDR3 is TGTGCCAGCCGGGTAGCGGGGTCTTACGAGCAGTACTTC. This gives the protein CASRVAGSYEQYF.

By sample fraction, this clone is medium-sized. The J gene is TRBJ1-1, the V gene TRBV5-5; 7 positions agree with TRBD1. The germline CDR1 and CDR2 sequences are SGHKS and YYEKEE (reference sequence). The CDR3 length is 15 residues. The V segment lost 0 bases and the J segment 4 bases; nucleotides outside the gene matches: 6. The CDR3: CASSLGPTGITEAFF. The CDR3 bases are TGTGCCAGCAGCTTGGGGCCGACAGGGATCACTGAAGCTTTCTTT.

The genes are TRBV6-5 and TRBJ1-1; tentatively, D is TRBD1 (5 bases). The CDR3 length is 12 residues. The germline V and J ends were trimmed by 7 bases and 7 bases, with 13 bases remaining between them. CDR1 MNHEY and CDR2 SVGAGI come from the germline V gene. CDR3 residues: CASNTGQGEAFF. DNA of the CDR3: TGTGCCAGCAATACTGGGCAGGGTGAAGCTTTCTTT.

DNA for the CDR3: TGCAGTGGTACAACAACCTACGAGCAGTACTTC. Its protein is CSGTTTYEQYF. The V and J genes are TRBV20-1 and TRBJ2-7; D is unresolved. With 7 bases removed from V and 2 bases from J, the gap between germline ends came to 9 bases. The CDR3 totals 11 residues. CDR1 is DFQATT and CDR2 is SNEGSKA in the germline V gene (reference sequence).

This rearrangement joins TRBV5-1 to TRBJ2-3; D might be TRBD2 (6 bases). This CDR3 region has 13 residues. V gave up 4 bases and J gave up 4 bases, with 10 bases separating them. In germline, CDR1 is SGHRS, CDR2 YFSETQ. CDR3 DNA: TGCGCCAGCAGCAACCGGGACTCAGATACGCAGTATTTT. The encoded protein is CASSNRDSDTQYF. The variable domain in full, completed from reference TRBV5-1 and TRBJ2-3, reads KAGVTQTPRYLIKTRGQQVTLSCSPISGHRSVSWYQQTPGQGLQFLFEYFSETQRNKGNFPGRFSGRQFSNSRSEMNVSTLELGDSALYLCASSNRDSDTQYFGPGTRLTVL.

The CDR3 DNA reads as TGTGCCAGCAGCCAAGAGTGGGCGTACACAGATACGCAGTATTTT. Encoded protein: CASSQEWAYTDTQYF. V usage is TRBV4-2 and J usage is TRBJ2-3, with no clear D. Trimming removed 0 bases at V and 2 bases at J, with 9 bases between. Germline lookup yields CDR1 LGHNA and CDR2 YNFKEQ. CDR3 size: 15 residues.

This clone was counted between two and nine times. The chain recombines TRBV7-5 with TRBJ1-2; the D call in the table, TRBD1, was not verified against the DNA. TRBV7-5 represents a pseudogene. The CDR3 runs 11 residues. Here the CDR3 reads CVRREWHGYTF. In nucleotides, the CDR3 is TGTGTCAGAAGAGAATGGCATGGCTACACCTTC.

V gene TRBV28 combines with J gene TRBJ1-1; D perhaps matches TRBD1 (6 bases). The germline CDR1 and CDR2 sequences are MDHEN and SYDVKM. V was clipped by 6 bases and J by 3 bases, with 14 bases between them. The CDR3 length is 14 residues. This CDR3 reads CASRTTGSYTEAFF. The CDR3 DNA is TGTGCCAGCAGAACCACAGGGTCCTACACTGAAGCTTTCTTT.

V and J are TRBV5-6 and TRBJ2-7; D may be TRBD2 (5 bases). The V and J ends lost 2 bases and 2 bases respectively, with 11 bases between them. This CDR3 comprises 14 residues. Germline V gene lookup returns CDR1 SGHDT and CDR2 YYEEEE. As DNA, the CDR3 is TGTGCCAGCAGCTTCCCCGCGGGCGCCTACGAGCAGTACTTC. As protein: CASSFPAGAYEQYF.

The chain couples TRBV7-9 to TRBJ2-1; 12 nucleotides match TRBD2. V lost 5 bases, J lost 4 bases, and 6 bases stayed unmatched. This CDR3 is 16 amino acids long. CDR1 and CDR2 (germline): SEHNR, FQNEAQ (reference sequence). The CDR3 nucleotides are TGTGCCAGCAGCCCGACTAGCGGGAGAAGTTACAATGAGCAGTTCTTC. This codes for CASSPTSGRSYNEQFF.

This clone was counted a few times. J is TRBJ2-7 and V is TRBV27, with D unclear. The CDR3 is 11 amino acids. Germline V gene lookup returns CDR1 MNHEY and CDR2 SMNVEV (reference sequence). Deletions cut 5 bases from V and 1 base from J, with 3 bases between. The CDR3: CASSGSYEQYF. The CDR3 bases are TGTGCCAGCAGTGGTTCCTACGAGCAGTACTTC.

This clone was counted once. The chain combines TRBV11-3 with TRBJ2-5, with D tentatively TRBD1 (5 bases). CDR1 and CDR2 (germline): SGHNT, YENEEA. Trimming removed 0 bases from V and 6 bases from J, with 8 bases in between. This CDR3 has 13 amino acids. DNA of the CDR3: TGTGCCAGCAGCTTAGATAGGGGTCAGACCCAGTACTTC. Encoded protein: CASSLDRGQTQYF.

V is TRBV5-1 and J is TRBJ2-6; D tentatively fits TRBD1 or TRBD2 (5 bases each). The CDR3 loop spans 15 amino acids. CDR1 SGHRS and CDR2 YFSETQ come from the germline V gene. V dropped 3 bases and J dropped 3 bases, with 10 bases sitting between them. The CDR3 here is CASSSGAGGANVLTF. The CDR3 nucleotides read TGCGCCAGCAGCTCTGGGGCGGGTGGGGCCAACGTCCTGACTTTC.

The table lists this clone with a count of one. The chain couples TRBV5-8 to TRBJ1-1; 9 bases line up with TRBD1. This CDR3 region has 14 residues. Germline trimming cut 6 bases from V and 2 bases from J; bases unmatched to any gene: 5. The germline CDR1 and CDR2 sequences are SGHTS and YDEGEE. The CDR3 reads CASNQQGANTEAFF. CDR3 coding DNA: TGTGCCAGCAACCAACAGGGGGCTAACACTGAAGCTTTCTTT.

The chain couples TRBV15 to TRBJ2-7, with 11 nucleotides matching TRBD1. CDR3 size: 15 residues. The ends lost 9 bases at V and 0 bases at J; junction bases unmatched: 7. From germline, CDR1 is LNHNV and CDR2 YYDKDF (reference sequence). The CDR3 bases are TGTGCCACTAGAACCGGGACAGGGGGCTCCTACGAGCAGTACTTC. Protein product: CATRTGTGGSYEQYF.

V usage is TRBV28 and J usage is TRBJ1-2; the match to TRBD1 covers 7 bases. CDR3 length: 17 amino acids. Trimming cost V 10 bases and J 4 bases; bases outside gene matches: 21. Germline V lookup: CDR1 MDHEN, CDR2 SYDVKM. CDR3 protein: CATFRQGLTYIPYGYTF. Here the CDR3 DNA reads TGTGCCACTTTTAGACAGGGCCTGACCTATATTCCCTATGGCTACACCTTC.

This rearrangement joins TRBV15 to TRBJ2-6, with a possible D match to TRBD1 (5 bases). Germline V CDR1 and CDR2: LNHNV, YYDKDF (reference sequence). The V end was cut by 1 base, the J end by 2 bases, with 12 bases between. CDR3 length: 17 residues. CDR3 nucleotide sequence: TGTGCCACCAGCAGAGGTACACAGGCAACTGGGGCCAACGTCCTGACTTTC. Residues: CATSRGTQATGANVLTF. Combining the CDR3 with reference TRBV15 and TRBJ2-6 gives the whole variable domain DAMVIQNPRYQVTQFGKPVTLSCSQTLNHNVMYWYQQKSSQAPKLLFHYYDKDFNNEADTPDNFQSRRPNTSFCFLDIRSPGLGDTAMYLCATSRGTQATGANVLTFGAGSRLTVL.

The chain joins TRBV28 to TRBJ2-7, with TRBD2 matching over 8 bases. The germline V gene has CDR1 MDHEN and CDR2 SYDVKM. The CDR3 consists of 12 residues. V lost 7 bases, J lost 4 bases, and 3 bases stayed unmatched. CDR3 nucleotide sequence: TGTGCCAGCACCGCTAGCGGGTACGAGCAGTACTTC. It yields the protein CASTASGYEQYF.

The chain has TRBV7-3 and TRBJ1-2, with D unresolved. CDR1 and CDR2 from the germline V gene are SGHTA and FQGTGA. The length of the CDR3 is 12 residues. With 5 bases removed from V and 4 bases from J, the gap between germline ends came to 8 bases. In nucleotides, the CDR3 is TGTGCCAGCAGCCAAGATGGCTATGGCTACACCTTC. Translating it yields CASSQDGYGYTF.

The chain carries TRBV2 and TRBJ2-7; 10 bases line up with TRBD1. CDR3 length: 13 amino acids. V lost 6 bases to trimming and J lost 7 bases; unmatched junction nucleotides: 6. The germline V gene encodes CDR1 SNHLY and CDR2 FYNNEI. Written as DNA, the CDR3 is TGTGCCAGCAGAAGACAGGGGGCGCGGGAGCAGTACTTC. This translates into CASRRQGAREQYF.

The chain uses TRBV7-6 and TRBJ2-7; D is unresolved. V was cut by 1 base and J by 5 bases, with 15 bases left in between. The CDR3 totals 15 residues. Per the germline V gene, CDR1 is SGHVS and CDR2 is FNYEAQ. The CDR3: CASSLVMGPWNEQYF. The CDR3 coding sequence is TGTGCCAGCAGCTTAGTCATGGGTCCTTGGAACGAGCAGTACTTC.

This chain links TRBV6-1 with TRBJ1-1; TRBD1 might be the D (5 bases). CDR3 length: 14 amino acids. In germline, CDR1 is MNHNS, CDR2 SASEGT. V lost 6 bases and J lost 4, with 15 bases in between. This chain's CDR3 is CASREGSGGTEAFF. DNA of the CDR3: TGTGCCAGCAGGGAGGGGAGCGGGGGCACTGAAGCTTTCTTT.